These T cell receptor beta chains were read from a single sample in a study of blood T cell repertoires in COVID-19. Produced via immunoSEQ multiplex PCR; TCRdb's table is partial and in-frame only. Of about 400,000 clones in the sample, about 87% are singletons; the top ten hold approximately 1.9%. Sequencing used PBMCs or T cells enriched from blood (not recorded which). The receptor set was obtained from a man aged 35-49 years in a cohort exposed to, infected with or recovered from COVID-19 (not recorded which). The CDR3 runs from the conserved cysteine through the conserved F or W. D genes are given only for firm matches. Not all rows give a size; the values are once, few, many and, for expanded clones, a class.

d_call	v_call	clone_size	j_call	cdr3_aa	cdr3_nt
.	TRBV27	.	TRBJ1-4	CASSLLRDSTNEKLFF	TGTGCCAGCAGTTTATTGAGGGATTCAACTAATGAAAAACTGTTTTTT
.	TRBV24-1	few	TRBJ2-1	CATSDFTSNEQFF	TGTGCCACCAGTGATTTTACTAGCAATGAGCAGTTCTTC
.	TRBV10-3	.	TRBJ1-2	CAITPSDRIYGYTF	TGTGCCATCACCCCCTCGGACAGAATATATGGCTACACCTTC
TRBD2	TRBV18	.	TRBJ2-1	CASSPRTSGYNEQFF	TGTGCCAGCTCACCACGGACTAGCGGCTACAATGAGCAGTTCTTC
.	TRBV19	.	TRBJ2-1	CASRGAGRSSYNEQFF	TGTGCCAGTAGGGGGGCCGGGCGGAGCTCCTACAATGAGCAGTTCTTC
TRBD1	TRBV3-1/TRBV3-2	many	TRBJ2-5	CASSQSTGQGETQYF	TGTGCCAGCAGTCAGTCCACGGGACAGGGGGAGACCCAGTACTTC
.	TRBV30	.	TRBJ1-3	CAWGPGGTIYF	TGTGCCTGGGGGCCCGGGGGCACCATATATTTT
TRBD2	TRBV4-1	.	TRBJ2-5	CASSQDRLAGWQETQYF	TGCGCCAGCAGCCAAGATCGACTAGCGGGATGGCAAGAGACCCAGTACTTC
.	TRBV30	.	TRBJ2-1	CAWSVQGGDGQFF	TGTGCCTGGAGTGTTCAAGGGGGAGACGGGCAGTTCTTC
TRBD2	TRBV3-1/TRBV3-2	.	TRBJ2-3	CASSPLADLITDTQYF	TGTGCCAGCAGCCCCCTAGCGGATTTGATCACAGATACGCAGTATTTT
TRBD2	TRBV5-1	.	TRBJ2-2	CASSPAGLANTGELFF	TGCGCCAGCAGCCCGGCGGGACTAGCGAACACCGGGGAGCTGTTTTTT
.	TRBV5-1	.	TRBJ2-3	CASSLVLTDTQYF	TGCGCCAGCAGCTTGGTACTCACAGATACGCAGTATTTT
TRBD2	TRBV9	.	TRBJ2-7	CASSRTSGKAYEQYF	TGTGCCAGCAGCAGGACTAGCGGGAAGGCCTACGAGCAGTACTTC
TRBD2	TRBV15	.	TRBJ2-3	CATSRVGRKRLAGYTDTQYF	TGTGCCACCAGCAGAGTGGGCAGGAAAAGACTAGCGGGGTACACAGATACGCAGTATTTT
.	TRBV7-9	.	TRBJ2-4	CASSLVAGQQTNQYF	TGTGCCAGCAGCTTAGTCGCAGGACAGCAAACGAATCAGTACTTC
.	TRBV5-1	.	TRBJ1-5	CASSLSGNQPQHF	TGCGCCAGCAGCTTAAGCGGGAATCAGCCCCAGCATTTT
.	TRBV9	.	TRBJ2-3	CASSAGAATLTDTQYF	TGTGCCAGCAGCGCCGGAGCAGCCACTCTCACAGATACGCAGTATTTT
TRBD2	TRBV19	.	TRBJ2-5	CASSIRGSGGRETQYF	TGTGCCAGTAGTATACGTGGAAGCGGGGGCAGGGAGACCCAGTACTTC
TRBD1	TRBV6-5	.	TRBJ1-1	CASTMTGVNTEAFF	TGTGCCAGCACCATGACAGGGGTGAACACTGAAGCTTTCTTT
TRBD1	TRBV29-1	.	TRBJ1-5	CSVRQGVNQPQHF	TGCAGCGTTAGACAGGGGGTCAATCAGCCCCAGCATTTT
TRBD1	TRBV5-1	.	TRBJ1-1	CASSLAPGGALDTEAFF	TGCGCCAGCAGCTTGGCCCCAGGGGGCGCTTTGGACACTGAAGCTTTCTTT
.	TRBV7-3	.	TRBJ2-1	CASSLDSGTYNEQFF	TGTGCCAGCAGCCTGGACAGTGGTACCTACAATGAGCAGTTCTTC
.	TRBV5-1	.	TRBJ2-3	CASSLGGGTDTQYF	TGCGCCAGCAGCTTGGGCGGGGGCACAGATACGCAGTATTTT
.	TRBV6-5	.	TRBJ1-5	CASSRGSNQPQHF	TGTGCCAGCAGTAGAGGTAGCAATCAGCCCCAGCATTTT
TRBD1	TRBV27	.	TRBJ2-5	CASRLTGMETQYF	TGTGCCAGCAGGCTGACAGGGATGGAGACCCAGTACTTC
TRBD2	TRBV10-3	.	TRBJ2-1	CAISEQGLAGFEQFF	TGTGCCATCAGTGAGCAGGGACTAGCGGGATTTGAGCAGTTCTTC
.	TRBV27	.	TRBJ2-7	CASSVTESSYEQYF	TGTGCCAGCAGTGTTACAGAGAGCTCCTACGAGCAGTACTTC
TRBD2	TRBV5-1	.	TRBJ2-1	CASTPISGSTNEQFF	TGCGCCAGCACCCCAATCAGCGGGAGTACTAATGAGCAGTTCTTC
.	TRBV27	.	TRBJ2-7	CASSLSYRASQYF	TGTGCCAGCAGTTTATCCTACAGGGCCTCACAGTACTTC
.	TRBV11-2	few	TRBJ1-3	CASSALGSGNTIYF	TGTGCCAGCAGCGCGCTAGGCTCTGGAAACACCATATATTTT
.	TRBV3-1/TRBV3-2	.	TRBJ2-1	CASSQLSSSYNEQFF	TGTGCCAGCAGCCAACTATCGAGCTCCTACAATGAGCAGTTCTTC
TRBD1	TRBV30	.	TRBJ1-2	CAQAPGTVYGYTF	TGTGCCCAAGCTCCCGGGACAGTCTATGGCTACACCTTC
.	TRBV7-2	.	TRBJ1-1	CASSQRQIQVGTEAFF	TGTGCCAGCAGCCAGAGACAGATTCAAGTGGGCACTGAAGCTTTCTTT
.	TRBV5-1	.	TRBJ2-5	CASSLDQTGETQYF	TGCGCCAGCAGCTTGGATCAAACAGGAGAGACCCAGTACTTC
TRBD1	TRBV6-5	.	TRBJ2-7	CASSYLGQGFYEQYF	TGTGCCAGCAGTTACCTAGGACAGGGATTCTACGAGCAGTACTTC
TRBD1	TRBV5-4	.	TRBJ1-1	CASSFDRGRIGTEAFF	TGTGCCAGCAGCTTTGACAGGGGGCGCATTGGCACTGAAGCTTTCTTT
.	TRBV6-5	.	TRBJ1-2	CASWLGDTGFYTF	TGTGCCAGCTGGCTGGGGGACACTGGATTCTACACCTTC
.	TRBV5-1	.	TRBJ1-2	CASSLGSGTNYGYTF	TGCGCCAGCAGCTTGGGATCAGGGACTAACTATGGCTACACCTTC
.	TRBV1	.	TRBJ2-3	CTSSTSGSTDTQYF	TGCACCAGCAGTACTAGCGGGAGCACAGATACGCAGTATTTT
.	TRBV27	.	TRBJ1-5	CASSYQGYGNQPQHF	TGTGCCAGCAGCTACCAGGGGTATGGCAATCAGCCCCAGCATTTT
.	TRBV7-9	.	TRBJ1-6	CASSLGGLPGGNSPLHF	TGTGCCAGCAGCTTAGGGGGCCTGCCGGGCGGTAATTCACCCCTCCACTTT
TRBD2	TRBV24-1	.	TRBJ2-3	CATSAPGLAGVDTQYF	TGTGCCACCAGTGCTCCGGGACTAGCGGGAGTAGATACGCAGTATTTT
TRBD1	TRBV5-1	.	TRBJ2-7	CASSSEPGQGFYEQYF	TGCGCCAGCAGCTCTGAACCGGGACAGGGGTTCTACGAGCAGTACTTC
.	TRBV5-4	.	TRBJ2-2	CASSFQRKNTGELFF	TGTGCCAGCAGCTTCCAGCGGAAGAACACCGGGGAGCTGTTTTTT
.	TRBV7-6	once	TRBJ2-1	CASSLFPDVAGSTYEQFF	TGTGCCAGCAGCTTATTCCCCGACGTTGCGGGAAGTACGTATGAGCAGTTCTTC